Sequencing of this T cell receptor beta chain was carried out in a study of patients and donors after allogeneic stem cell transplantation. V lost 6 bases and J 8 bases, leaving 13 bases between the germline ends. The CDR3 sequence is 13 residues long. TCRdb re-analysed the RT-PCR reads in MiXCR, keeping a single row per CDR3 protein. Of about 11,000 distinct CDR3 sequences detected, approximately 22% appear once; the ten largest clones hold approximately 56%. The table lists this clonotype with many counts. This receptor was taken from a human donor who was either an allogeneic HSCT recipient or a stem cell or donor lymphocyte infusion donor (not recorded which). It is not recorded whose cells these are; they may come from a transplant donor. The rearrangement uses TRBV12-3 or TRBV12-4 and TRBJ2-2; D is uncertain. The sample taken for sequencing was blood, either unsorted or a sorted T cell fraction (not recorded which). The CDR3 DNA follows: TGTGCCAGCAGCCTGTCGTTGCGGGGGGAGCTGTTTTTT. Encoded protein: CASSLSLRGELFF.